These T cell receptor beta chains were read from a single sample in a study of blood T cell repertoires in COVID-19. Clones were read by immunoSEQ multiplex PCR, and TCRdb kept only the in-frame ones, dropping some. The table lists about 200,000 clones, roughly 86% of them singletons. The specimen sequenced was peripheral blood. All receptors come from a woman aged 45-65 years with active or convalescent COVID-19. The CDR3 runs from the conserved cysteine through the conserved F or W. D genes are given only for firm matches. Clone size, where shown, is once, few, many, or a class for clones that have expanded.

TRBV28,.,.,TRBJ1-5,CASMTVNQPQHF,TGTGCCAGCATGACAGTCAATCAGCCCCAGCATTTT
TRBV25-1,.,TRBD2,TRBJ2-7,CASSESTAGEDYEQYF,TGTGCCAGCAGTGAATCCACAGCGGGAGAGGACTACGAGCAGTACTTC
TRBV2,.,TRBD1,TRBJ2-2,CASSETRTGRTGELFF,TGTGCCAGCAGTGAAACAAGGACAGGGAGGACCGGGGAGCTGTTTTTT
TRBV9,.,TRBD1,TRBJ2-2,CASSPQGAFNTGELFF,TGTGCCAGCAGCCCTCAGGGGGCTTTTAACACCGGGGAGCTGTTTTTT
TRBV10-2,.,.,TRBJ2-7,CARLRTGSYEQYF,TGCGCCAGACTGAGGACGGGATCCTACGAGCAGTACTTC
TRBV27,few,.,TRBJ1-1,CASSLVWNTEAFF,TGTGCCAGCAGTTTAGTATGGAACACTGAAGCTTTCTTT
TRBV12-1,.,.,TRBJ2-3,CASSFVRTSTDTQYF,TGTGCCAGCAGCTTTGTGCGGACTAGCACAGATACGCAGTATTTT
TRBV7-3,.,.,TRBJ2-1,CASSSKPGVGEQFF,TGTGCCAGCAGCTCTAAGCCGGGAGTAGGGGAGCAGTTCTTC
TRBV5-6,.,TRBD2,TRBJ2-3,CASSLPYPGGSTDTQYF,TGTGCCAGCAGCTTACCTTATCCGGGAGGCTCCACAGATACGCAGTATTTT
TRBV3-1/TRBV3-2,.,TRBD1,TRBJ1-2,CASSQLTGAGGYTF,TGTGCCAGCAGCCAACTTACAGGGGCTGGTGGCTACACCTTC
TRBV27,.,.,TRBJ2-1,CASSTRQGLVGSNEQFF,TGTGCCAGCAGTACACGACAGGGACTAGTGGGGAGCAATGAGCAGTTCTTC
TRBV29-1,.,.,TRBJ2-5,CSVDAGAYGGAFRETQYF,TGCAGCGTTGACGCGGGGGCTTATGGGGGGGCCTTTCGAGAGACCCAGTACTTC
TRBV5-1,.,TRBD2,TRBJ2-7,CASSLTSGTYEQYF,TGCGCCAGCAGCTTGACTAGCGGTACCTACGAGCAGTACTTC
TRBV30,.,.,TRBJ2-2,CAWTMRRTGELFF,TGTGCCTGGACTATGAGGCGCACCGGGGAGCTGTTTTTT
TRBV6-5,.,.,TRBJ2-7,CASRTTGNDEQYF,TGTGCCAGCAGAACCACAGGGAACGACGAGCAGTACTTC
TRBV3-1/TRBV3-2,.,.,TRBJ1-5,CASSQDRGLSNQPQHF,TGTGCCAGCAGCCAAGATAGGGGACTAAGCAATCAGCCCCAGCATTTT
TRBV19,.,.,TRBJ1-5,CASSIGQYQPQHF,TGTGCCAGTAGTATCGGACAGTATCAGCCCCAGCATTTT
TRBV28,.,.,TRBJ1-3,CASSLAGPGNTIYF,TGTGCCAGCAGTTTAGCGGGGCCAGGAAACACCATATATTTT
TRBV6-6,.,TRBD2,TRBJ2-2,CASRPGLAGSTGELFF,TGTGCCAGCAGACCCGGACTAGCGGGAAGCACCGGGGAGCTGTTTTTT
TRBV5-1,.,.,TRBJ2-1,CASSLWGPYNEQFF,TGCGCCAGCAGCTTGTGGGGGCCCTACAATGAGCAGTTCTTC
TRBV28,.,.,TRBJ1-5,CASRGGKSNQPQHF,TGTGCCAGCCGTGGAGGGAAAAGCAATCAGCCCCAGCATTTT
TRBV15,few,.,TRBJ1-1,CATSRDLSAGVNTEAFF,TGTGCCACCAGCAGAGATCTATCTGCAGGGGTGAACACTGAAGCTTTCTTT
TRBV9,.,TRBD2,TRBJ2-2,CASSAGLAPTGELFF,TGTGCCAGCAGCGCCGGACTAGCGCCCACCGGGGAGCTGTTTTTT
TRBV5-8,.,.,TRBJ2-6,CASSFQAPGANVLTF,TGTGCCAGCAGCTTTCAGGCTCCTGGGGCCAACGTCCTGACTTTC
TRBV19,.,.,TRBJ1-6,CASSMATRKPPLHF,TGTGCCAGTAGTATGGCGACAAGGAAGCCACCCCTCCACTTT
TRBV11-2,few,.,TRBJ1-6,CASSMGGSGSPLHF,TGTGCCAGCAGCATGGGGGGTTCGGGTTCACCCCTCCACTTT
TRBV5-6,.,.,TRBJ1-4,CASSFRTRNEKLFF,TGTGCCAGCAGCTTTCGGACTAGGAATGAAAAACTGTTTTTT
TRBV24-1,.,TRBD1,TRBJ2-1,CAVGQGAMNEQFF,TGTGCCGTGGGACAGGGGGCGATGAATGAGCAGTTCTTC
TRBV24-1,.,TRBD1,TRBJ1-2,CATLGGAGKSYGYTF,TGTGCCACCTTAGGGGGCGCAGGCAAAAGCTATGGCTACACCTTC
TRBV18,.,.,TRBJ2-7,CASSRGQTDYEQYF,TGTGCCAGCTCTCGGGGACAAACCGACTACGAGCAGTACTTC
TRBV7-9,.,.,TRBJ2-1,CASGRTDNEQFF,TGTGCCAGCGGCCGGACAGACAATGAGCAGTTCTTC
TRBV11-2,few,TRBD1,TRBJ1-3,CASSSRDRDSGNTIYF,TGTGCCAGCAGCTCCCGGGACAGGGACTCTGGAAACACCATATATTTT
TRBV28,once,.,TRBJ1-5,CASRPNRVGGNQPQHF,TGTGCCAGCAGGCCTAACAGGGTGGGCGGCAATCAGCCCCAGCATTTT
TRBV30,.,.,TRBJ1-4,CAWSPLVGSRGGKLFF,TGTGCCTGGAGTCCCCTAGTCGGGAGTAGGGGAGGAAAACTGTTTTTT
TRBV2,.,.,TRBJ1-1,CASSLTGGGTEAFF,TGTGCCAGCAGCCTGACAGGAGGCGGCACTGAAGCTTTCTTT
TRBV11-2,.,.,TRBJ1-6,CASSTGLDNSPLHF,TGTGCCAGCAGCACAGGTTTGGATAATTCACCCCTCCACTTT
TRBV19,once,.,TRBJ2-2,CASSIYSGGAGELFF,TGTGCCAGTAGTATATATAGCGGAGGGGCCGGGGAGCTGTTTTTT
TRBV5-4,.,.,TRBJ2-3,CASSPMLGRSTDTQYF,TGTGCCAGCAGCCCTATGTTAGGCAGGAGCACAGATACGCAGTATTTT
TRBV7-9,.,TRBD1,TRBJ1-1,CASSQTGFTEAFF,TGTGCCAGCAGCCAGACAGGGTTCACTGAAGCTTTCTTT
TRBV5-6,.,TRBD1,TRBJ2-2,CASSVGTGANTGELFF,TGTGCCAGCAGCGTTGGGACAGGGGCGAACACCGGGGAGCTGTTTTTT
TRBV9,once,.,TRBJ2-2,CASSQGLIPGELFF,TGTGCCAGCAGCCAGGGGTTGATTCCCGGGGAGCTGTTTTTT
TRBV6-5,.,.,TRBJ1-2,CASSPGSRAHGYTF,TGTGCCAGCAGCCCAGGTTCCAGGGCGCATGGCTACACCTTC
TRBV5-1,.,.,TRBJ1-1,CASSPNTGFGTEAFF,TGCGCCAGCAGCCCTAATACAGGGTTTGGCACTGAAGCTTTCTTT
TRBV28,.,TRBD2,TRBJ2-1,CATRLAGGWNEQFF,TGTGCCACCCGACTAGCGGGAGGATGGAATGAGCAGTTCTTC
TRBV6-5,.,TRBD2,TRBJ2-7,CASRRPASGPYEQYF,TGTGCCAGCAGACGCCCGGCTAGCGGACCCTACGAGCAGTACTTC
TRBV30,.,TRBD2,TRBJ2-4,CAWMTGGSGNIQYF,TGTGCCTGGATGACGGGGGGTTCTGGAAACATTCAGTACTTC